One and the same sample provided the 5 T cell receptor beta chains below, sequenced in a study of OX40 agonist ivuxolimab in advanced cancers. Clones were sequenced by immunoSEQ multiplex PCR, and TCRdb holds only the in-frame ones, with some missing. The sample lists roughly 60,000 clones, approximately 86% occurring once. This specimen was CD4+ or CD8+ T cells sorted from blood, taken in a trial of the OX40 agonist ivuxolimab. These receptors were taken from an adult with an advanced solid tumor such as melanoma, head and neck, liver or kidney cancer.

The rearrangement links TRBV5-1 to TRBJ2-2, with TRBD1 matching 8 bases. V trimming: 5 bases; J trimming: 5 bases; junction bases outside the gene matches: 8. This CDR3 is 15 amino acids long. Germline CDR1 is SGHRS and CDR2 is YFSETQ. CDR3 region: CASSHGQGETGELFF. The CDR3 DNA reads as TGCGCCAGCAGTCATGGACAGGGAGAAACCGGGGAGCTGTTTTTT.

In DNA form, the CDR3 reads TGTGCCAGCAGACGGGAAATGAGCTACGAGCAGTACTTC. Its translation is CASRREMSYEQYF. The V call is TRBV2, the J call TRBJ2-7, with D possibly TRBD2 on 5 matching bases. V lost 6 bases and J 3 bases, leaving 12 bases between the germline ends. The CDR3 has 13 amino acids. Germline values: CDR1 SNHLY, CDR2 FYNNEI.

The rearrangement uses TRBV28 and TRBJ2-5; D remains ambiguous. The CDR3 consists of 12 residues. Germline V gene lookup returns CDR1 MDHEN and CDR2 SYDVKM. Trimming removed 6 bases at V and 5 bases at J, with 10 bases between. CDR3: CASRDPSETQYF. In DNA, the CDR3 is TGTGCCAGCAGGGACCCGTCGGAGACCCAGTACTTC. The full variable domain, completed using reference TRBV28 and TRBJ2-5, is DVKVTQSSRYLVKRTGEKVFLECVQDMDHENMFWYRQDPGLGLRLIYFSYDVKMKEKGDIPEGYSVSREKKERFSLILESASTNQTSMYLCASRDPSETQYFGPGTRLLVL.

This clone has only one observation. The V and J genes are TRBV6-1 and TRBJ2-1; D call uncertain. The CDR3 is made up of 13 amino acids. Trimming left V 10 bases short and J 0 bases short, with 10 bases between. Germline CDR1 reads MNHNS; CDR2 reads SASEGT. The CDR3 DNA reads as TGTGCCACCCAGATATTCTCCTACAATGAGCAGTTCTTC. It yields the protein CATQIFSYNEQFF.

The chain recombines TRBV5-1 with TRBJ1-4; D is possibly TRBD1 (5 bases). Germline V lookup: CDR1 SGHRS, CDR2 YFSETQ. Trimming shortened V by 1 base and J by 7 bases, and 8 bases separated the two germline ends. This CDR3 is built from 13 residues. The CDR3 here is CASSLSQGEKLFF. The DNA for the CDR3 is TGCGCCAGCAGCTTGAGCCAGGGTGAAAAACTGTTTTTT.